This T cell receptor (beta chain) was observed in a study of shared clonotypes between healthy human individuals. Study-level points and caveats: Apart from blood, nothing was sampled; tissue repertoires likely differ.

The study separated CD4+ cells into CD45RA+ naive and CD45RA-negative memory subsets. V lost 0 bases to trimming and J lost 7 bases; unmatched junction nucleotides: 7. The CDR3 loop spans 15 amino acids. Germline V gene lookup returns CDR1 SGHRS and CDR2 YFSETQ. Here immunoSEQ multiplex PCR was the method, and the copy in TCRdb shows in-frame clones only, minus some. There are 780,000 or so clones in the sample; just under 75% occur only once, and over 1.5% lies in the top ten. Notes on this clone: The antigen remains undetermined.

This clonotype was sampled from a woman between 25 and 40 years old in good health. The chain combines TRBV5-1 with TRBJ1-5, with TRBD1 matching over 7 bases. Sample: memory CD4+ T cells sorted from blood. As to subset: CD45RA-negative fraction. For the CDR3, the DNA is TGCGCCAGCAGCTTGGAGACAGGGTTAGGACAGCCCCAGCATTTT. It yields the protein CASSLETGLGQPQHF.